The rows below give T cell receptor beta chains drawn from one sample of a study of blood T cell repertoires in COVID-19. Repertoires were generated with immunoSEQ multiplex PCR, while TCRdb's copy carries only in-frame clones and drops some. The sample holds under 85,000 clones, 80% to 90% seen once. The source material was peripheral blood. The source of these receptors is a man aged 80 or over in a cohort sampled during active COVID-19. Each CDR3 is given with its conserved first and last residue. Fields, in order: CDR3 protein, V gene, J gene, clone size. Clone size is shown for a subset of rows, as once, few, many or a class of expanded clone.

CDR3: CASSSNSGGVTDTQYF; V: TRBV5-1; J: TRBJ2-3; size: .
CDR3: CASSQEDRGVMNTEAFF; V: TRBV4-1; J: TRBJ1-1; size: .
CDR3: CASSQEAPNTEAFF; V: TRBV3-1/TRBV3-2; J: TRBJ1-1; size: few
CDR3: CASSSSRGQTEAFF; V: TRBV5-4; J: TRBJ1-1; size: .
CDR3: CASSRGIGDSNQPQHF; V: TRBV27; J: TRBJ1-5; size: .
CDR3: CASSYGGTGANVLTF; V: TRBV6-2/TRBV6-3; J: TRBJ2-6; size: .
CDR3: CASSSFARVTEAFF; V: TRBV28; J: TRBJ1-1; size: .
CDR3: CASSYTRQGSNQPQHF; V: TRBV6-6; J: TRBJ1-5; size: .
CDR3: CASSLAGSNGETQYF; V: TRBV5-1; J: TRBJ2-5; size: few
CDR3: CASSLKTGGYNEQFF; V: TRBV5-4; J: TRBJ2-1; size: once
CDR3: CASSRRDSRGARETQYF; V: TRBV19; J: TRBJ2-5; size: .
CDR3: CASRRPGQGLYGYTF; V: TRBV28; J: TRBJ1-2; size: few
CDR3: CASRRGQMNTEAFF; V: TRBV5-6; J: TRBJ1-1; size: .
CDR3: CASRDRSSYEQYF; V: TRBV5-8; J: TRBJ2-7; size: .
CDR3: CASSLGQEYEQYF; V: TRBV5-6; J: TRBJ2-7; size: once
CDR3: CASSLGGTAVSLAKNIQYF; V: TRBV7-9; J: TRBJ2-4; size: few
CDR3: CASSYSSAGVADTQYF; V: TRBV6-5; J: TRBJ2-3; size: .
CDR3: CASSPQQGARETQYF; V: TRBV5-1; J: TRBJ2-5; size: .
CDR3: CASIPSSYNEQFF; V: TRBV11-2; J: TRBJ2-1; size: .
CDR3: CASSDRGQTTDTQYF; V: TRBV6-4; J: TRBJ2-3; size: .
CDR3: CASSPGGVSGAFF; V: TRBV18; J: TRBJ1-1; size: .
CDR3: CASRDSGGETQYF; V: TRBV6-6; J: TRBJ2-5; size: few
CDR3: CASSLDSTGGYTF; V: TRBV7-9; J: TRBJ1-2; size: .
CDR3: CASSGQGGNQPQHF; V: TRBV2; J: TRBJ1-5; size: .
CDR3: CASSLLQGANTIYF; V: TRBV28; J: TRBJ1-3; size: .
CDR3: CASKGPGGATGYTF; V: TRBV6-5; J: TRBJ1-2; size: .
CDR3: CASSPGVSEYGYTF; V: TRBV4-3; J: TRBJ1-2; size: .
CDR3: CATQTKQGTDTQYF; V: TRBV19; J: TRBJ2-3; size: .
CDR3: CASSLSSGTDTQYF; V: TRBV5-1; J: TRBJ2-3; size: .
CDR3: CASSVGSTTGMNTEAFF; V: TRBV23-1; J: TRBJ1-1; size: once
CDR3: CASSDNFLDTQYF; V: TRBV6-4; J: TRBJ2-3; size: .
CDR3: CASSPSPGVTEAFF; V: TRBV6-5; J: TRBJ1-1; size: .
CDR3: CASSEEQGVNEQYF; V: TRBV2; J: TRBJ2-7; size: .
CDR3: CASSIMTGNPANEKLFF; V: TRBV19; J: TRBJ1-4; size: .
CDR3: CASRQGVSGNTIYF; V: TRBV6-5; J: TRBJ1-3; size: .
CDR3: CASSFSSLTGGYGYGYTF; V: TRBV28; J: TRBJ1-2; size: .
CDR3: CASSAQGGNTEAFF; V: TRBV2; J: TRBJ1-1; size: .
CDR3: CASSLEATGGWQFF; V: TRBV7-2; J: TRBJ2-1; size: .
CDR3: CASSSTGGRSNQPQHF; V: TRBV5-5; J: TRBJ1-5; size: .
CDR3: CASSVSGNSGNTIYF; V: TRBV9; J: TRBJ1-3; size: .
CDR3: CASSLFGGGANEQFF; V: TRBV11-3; J: TRBJ2-1; size: once
CDR3: CASSDSPGSGNTIYF; V: TRBV6-4; J: TRBJ1-3; size: .
CDR3: CASSFQQGMGNTEAFF; V: TRBV11-1; J: TRBJ1-1; size: .
CDR3: CAISESRDIGEAFF; V: TRBV10-3; J: TRBJ1-1; size: .
CDR3: CASSYSQLPNQPQHF; V: TRBV6-2/TRBV6-3; J: TRBJ1-5; size: .
CDR3: CASSPTGARDTEAFF; V: TRBV7-9; J: TRBJ1-1; size: .
CDR3: CASSPGGTGGVIQYF; V: TRBV28; J: TRBJ2-4; size: .
CDR3: CAISEAGGANTGELFF; V: TRBV10-3; J: TRBJ2-2; size: .
CDR3: CASGQGANEQYF; V: TRBV2; J: TRBJ2-7; size: .
CDR3: CASSTNPGTGLYGYTF; V: TRBV5-8; J: TRBJ1-2; size: .
CDR3: CASSSLDTQETQYF; V: TRBV6-5; J: TRBJ2-5; size: .
CDR3: CASSISQGGVDEQFF; V: TRBV19; J: TRBJ2-1; size: .
CDR3: CASSYSGRSGNQPQHF; V: TRBV6-6; J: TRBJ1-5; size: .
CDR3: CASSDGGLDNEQFF; V: TRBV19; J: TRBJ2-1; size: .
CDR3: CASSPGAGIQYF; V: TRBV6-6; J: TRBJ2-4; size: .
CDR3: CASSLLGAGSETQYF; V: TRBV7-6; J: TRBJ2-5; size: .
CDR3: CASSEGSNNEQFF; V: TRBV2; J: TRBJ2-1; size: .
CDR3: CASSLSSAANYGYTF; V: TRBV5-6; J: TRBJ1-2; size: .
CDR3: CASSYSVSGGQPQHF; V: TRBV6-2/TRBV6-3; J: TRBJ1-5; size: .
CDR3: CASNPTGHNSPLHF; V: TRBV25-1; J: TRBJ1-6; size: few